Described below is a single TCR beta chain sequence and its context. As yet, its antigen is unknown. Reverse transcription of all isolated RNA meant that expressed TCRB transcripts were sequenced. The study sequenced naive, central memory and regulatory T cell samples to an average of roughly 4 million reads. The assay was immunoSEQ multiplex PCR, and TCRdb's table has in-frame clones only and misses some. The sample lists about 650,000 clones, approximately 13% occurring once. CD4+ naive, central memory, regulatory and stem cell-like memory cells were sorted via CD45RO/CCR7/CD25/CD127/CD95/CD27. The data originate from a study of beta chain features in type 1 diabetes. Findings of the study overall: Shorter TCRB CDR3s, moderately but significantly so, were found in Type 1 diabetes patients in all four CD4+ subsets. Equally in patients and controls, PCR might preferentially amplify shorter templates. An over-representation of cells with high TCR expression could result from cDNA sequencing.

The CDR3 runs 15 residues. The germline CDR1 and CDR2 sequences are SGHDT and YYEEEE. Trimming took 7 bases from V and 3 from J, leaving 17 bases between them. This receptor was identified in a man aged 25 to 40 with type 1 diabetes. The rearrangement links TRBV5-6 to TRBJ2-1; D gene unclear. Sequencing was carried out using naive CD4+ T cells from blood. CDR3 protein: CASQWSGLLYNEQFF. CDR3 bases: TGTGCCAGCCAGTGGAGTGGGCTCCTCTACAATGAGCAGTTCTTC.